The rows below give T cell receptor beta chains drawn from one sample of a study of somatic mutations in cytotoxic T cells in rheumatoid arthritis. The repertoire was sequenced with immunoSEQ multiplex PCR; TCRdb's copy has only in-frame clones and lacks some. The sample carries approximately 12,000 clones, nearly 75% recorded once. Sample: CD8+ T cells sorted from blood. The receptors here all came from a woman aged 40 to 50 in good health. Both conserved end residues are part of each CDR3. Each record gives: J gene, clone size, D gene, V gene, CDR3 DNA, CDR3 protein. The D gene is left open where the match is weak. Clone size appears in some rows only: once, few, many, or a class for an expanded clone.

>TRBJ2-1|.|.|TRBV28
TGTGCCAGCAGTTTTGGGGGCTCCTACAATGAGCAGTTCTTC
CASSFGGSYNEQFF
>TRBJ1-1|.|.|TRBV27
TGTGCCAGCAGCCTGGTGGGGGGCAACACTGAAGCTTTCTTT
CASSLVGGNTEAFF
>TRBJ2-1|.|TRBD2|TRBV9
TGTGCCAGCAGCGTAGCGGGAGGAGAGAACAATGAGCAGTTCTTC
CASSVAGGENNEQFF
>TRBJ1-1|few|TRBD1|TRBV2
TGTGCCAGCAGTGATACAGGGGGCACTGAAGCTTTCTTT
CASSDTGGTEAFF
>TRBJ1-1|few|.|TRBV6-1
TGTGCCAGCAGTTTAGGGATGAACACTGAAGCTTTCTTT
CASSLGMNTEAFF
>TRBJ2-7|medium-sized|.|TRBV18
TGTGCCAGCTCATCTAGCGGACAGGGCTCCTACGAGCAGTACTTC
CASSSSGQGSYEQYF
>TRBJ2-5|.|.|TRBV7-6
TGTGCCAGCAGCTTAAGAGGGGCGGCCCAAGAGACCCAGTACTTC
CASSLRGAAQETQYF
>TRBJ2-7|.|.|TRBV6-6
TGTGCCAGCAGTTACTCAGGAAGCTACGAGCAGTACTTC
CASSYSGSYEQYF
>TRBJ1-2|.|.|TRBV6-5
TGTGCCAGCAGTTATTTTGGTGGTGACGACTTCTATGGCTACACCTTC
CASSYFGGDDFYGYTF
>TRBJ1-1|.|.|TRBV29-1
TGCAGCGTTGAAACGGGCGGGTTCCCGGGGGCTTTCTTT
CSVETGGFPGAFF
>TRBJ2-3|.|TRBD1|TRBV2
TGTGCCAGCAGTAGGACAGGAATGAACACAGATACGCAGTATTTT
CASSRTGMNTDTQYF
>TRBJ1-6|.|.|TRBV6-5
TGTGCCAGCAGTCCTTCCGGGACTGCAAATTCACCCCTCCACTTT
CASSPSGTANSPLHF
>TRBJ1-1|.|.|TRBV9
TGTGCCAGCAGCGTAGGACCGGAGTTGAACACTGAAGCTTTCTTT
CASSVGPELNTEAFF
>TRBJ1-5|.|.|TRBV7-6
TGTGCCAGCAGCTTAGCCTGGGGAAGCAATCAGCCCCAGCATTTT
CASSLAWGSNQPQHF
>TRBJ1-2|few|.|TRBV4-1
TGCGCCAGCAGCCTGGGACCACTCAACTATGGCTACACCTTC
CASSLGPLNYGYTF
>TRBJ1-3|.|.|TRBV5-4
TGTGCCAGCAGCGCAGGGGCTGGAAACACCATATATTTT
CASSAGAGNTIYF
>TRBJ1-1|medium-sized|.|TRBV6-5
TGTGCCAGCAGTTACTCTTCCATCCCGAACACTGAAGCTTTCTTT
CASSYSSIPNTEAFF